These 24 T cell receptor beta chains were all obtained from the same sample, sequenced in a study of CD8 T cells in ankylosing spondylitis. MiXCR, applied by TCRdb to the 5' RACE reads, yields one record per CDR3 protein. The top ten clones hold approximately 3.7% of a sample with a few hundred thousand distinct CDR3 sequences, under 25% of them seen once. The source material was blood, either unsorted or a sorted T cell fraction (not recorded which). The receptors derive from a female donor with ankylosing spondylitis or in good health (not recorded which).

This clonotype has a handful of counts. J is TRBJ2-1 and V is TRBV30; TRBD2 is a possible D gene (6 bases). Germline V CDR1 and CDR2: GTSNPN, SVGIG (reference sequence). The germline V and J ends were trimmed by 0 bases and 13 bases, with 13 bases remaining between them. This CDR3 has 12 amino acids. CDR3 protein: CAWSVRLRDQFF. CDR3 DNA: TGTGCCTGGAGTGTAAGGTTGCGGGACCAGTTCTTC. The full variable domain, completed using reference TRBV30 and TRBJ2-1, is SQTIHQWPATLVQPVGSPLSLECTVEGTSNPNLYWYRQAAGRGLQLLFYSVGIGQISSEVPQNLSASRPQDRQFILSSKKLLLSDSGFYLCAWSVRLRDQFFGPGTRLTVL.

This clonotype was counted many times. The chain links TRBV29-1 to TRBJ1-1; no definite D call. Trimming left V 2 bases short and J 0 bases short, with 10 bases between. CDR3 length: 14 residues. The germline gives CDR1 SQVTM, CDR2 ANQGSEA. The chain's CDR3 is CSVESLSMNTEAFF. The CDR3 DNA follows: TGCAGCGTTGAATCGTTATCCATGAACACTGAAGCTTTCTTT.

This clonotype showed up many times. This chain links TRBV20-1 with TRBJ2-5; D is unresolved. CDR1 is DFQATT, CDR2 SNEGSKA, per germline (reference sequence). V lost 0 bases and J 5 bases, leaving 13 bases between the germline ends. The CDR3 consists of 14 residues. CDR3 DNA: TGCAGTGCTAGAGATGGGATTAGGACCGAGACCCAGTACTTC. Protein product: CSARDGIRTETQYF.

The gene calls are TRBV20-1 and TRBJ2-1; possibly TRBD2 for D (6 bases). The ends were cut back, 0 bases at V and 6 bases at J, with 21 bases in the middle. Germline CDR1 reads DFQATT; CDR2 reads SNEGSKA (reference sequence). This CDR3 comprises 17 residues. The chain's CDR3 is CSARDLETSGPFNEQFF. CDR3 sequence (DNA): TGCAGTGCTAGAGATCTAGAGACCAGCGGGCCCTTCAATGAGCAGTTCTTC.

This clonotype was observed a few times. The rearrangement links TRBV29-1 to TRBJ1-2, with D uncertain. The germline gives CDR1 SQVTM, CDR2 ANQGSEA. V was pared by 4 bases and J by 8 bases, with 14 bases between. The CDR3 is 12 amino acids. As DNA, the CDR3 is TGCAGCGTTGCCAGAGAGGTGAAGGGCTACACCTTC. This codes for CSVAREVKGYTF.

The chain links TRBV27 to TRBJ1-2; D unclear. The CDR3 is 16 residues long. Trimming removed 5 bases at V and 2 bases at J, with 18 bases between. The germline V gene has CDR1 MNHEY and CDR2 SMNVEV (reference sequence). The CDR3 DNA follows: TGTGCCAGCAGTCCAACATCTCTGGTAGTGAACTATGGCTACACCTTC. The encoded protein is CASSPTSLVVNYGYTF.

This clonotype was found a few times. The chain couples TRBV2 to TRBJ2-2, with 8 positions matching TRBD2. This CDR3 spans 15 amino acids. V lost 5 bases to trimming and J lost 6 bases; unmatched junction nucleotides: 8. Germline values: CDR1 SNHLY, CDR2 FYNNEI. CDR3: CASSYNSGTAGELFF. The CDR3 DNA reads as TGTGCCAGCAGTTACAATAGCGGGACGGCCGGGGAGCTGTTTTTT.

This clonotype appeared many times. This chain links TRBV29-1 with TRBJ2-5; possibly TRBD2 for D (5 bases). The CDR3 runs 12 residues. Germline V gives CDR1 SQVTM, CDR2 ANQGSEA. Between the trimmed V and J ends, which lost 7 bases and 4 bases, there was a span of 13 bases. DNA for the CDR3: TGCAGCGCCATACCTAGCACAGAGACCCAGTACTTC. Its protein product is CSAIPSTETQYF.

This clonotype was seen only a few times. V gene TRBV6-2 or TRBV6-3 combines with J gene TRBJ2-2; D unclear. Germline CDR1 and CDR2: MNHEY and SVGEGT. The CDR3 is 13 amino acids. V was trimmed by 7 bases and J by 7 bases, leaving 13 bases between them. The CDR3 coding sequence is TGTGCCAGCATCAACGGTGGTCTCGGGGAGCTGTTTTTT. It yields the protein CASINGGLGELFF.

The chain is built from TRBV7-2 and TRBJ1-2, with unresolved D. CDR1 is SGHTA and CDR2 is FQGNSA in the germline V gene. Trimming removed 1 base from V and 4 bases from J, with 7 bases in between. The CDR3 runs to 13 residues. As DNA, the CDR3 is TGTGCCAGCAGCTTAGATGGGCCCTATGGCTACACCTTC. Encoded protein: CASSLDGPYGYTF.

The V call is TRBV29-1, the J call TRBJ2-3; D uncertain. Trimming took 4 bases from V and 2 from J, leaving 10 bases between them. Germline CDR1 SQVTM, CDR2 ANQGSEA. CDR3 length: 13 amino acids. The CDR3 loop is CSVALPSTDTQYF. The CDR3 bases are TGCAGCGTTGCACTACCCTCCACAGATACGCAGTATTTT.

The rearrangement joins TRBV20-1 to TRBJ2-1; unclear D gene. Germline V lookup: CDR1 DFQATT, CDR2 SNEGSKA (reference sequence). Trimming took 3 bases from V and 0 from J, leaving 15 bases between them. The CDR3 length is 16 residues. The CDR3 DNA sequence: TGCAGTGCTAGGAGTCCGACTGCGAGCTCCTACAATGAGCAGTTCTTC. Translation: CSARSPTASSYNEQFF.

This clonotype was recorded many times. This sequence joins TRBV5-1 and TRBJ2-5; maybe TRBD1 (6 bases). Germline V CDR1 and CDR2: SGHRS, YFSETQ. The germline V and J ends were trimmed by 3 bases and 5 bases, with 20 bases remaining between them. This CDR3 is 16 amino acids long. CDR3 bases: TGCGCCAGCAGCTCGATGCCCGGGACCACAGGGGAGACCCAGTACTTC. Protein sequence: CASSSMPGTTGETQYF.

V gene TRBV12-3 or TRBV12-4 combines with J gene TRBJ2-1; a possible D gene is TRBD2 (5 bases). The V end lost 2 bases, the J end lost 8 bases, and 13 bases lay between the germline ends. The length of the CDR3 is 14 residues. For the CDR3, the DNA is TGTGCCAGCAGTTTACTTCGGCTAGCCTATGAGCAGTTCTTC. Translating it yields CASSLLRLAYEQFF.

This rearrangement joins TRBV2 to TRBJ2-1; 8 bases fit TRBD1. With 7 bases clipped from V and 6 bases from J, the junction kept 11 bases outside the gene matches. CDR1 and CDR2 (germline): SNHLY, FYNNEI. The CDR3 is 15 amino acids. The CDR3 spells CASIADRVGVNEQFF. CDR3 bases: TGTGCCAGCATAGCGGACAGGGTGGGGGTCAATGAGCAGTTCTTC. Looking up the rest from reference TRBV2 and TRBJ2-1 gives the full variable domain: EPEVTQTPSHQVTQMGQEVILRCVPISNHLYFYWYRQILGQKVEFLVSFYNNEISEKSEIFDDQFSVERPDGSNFTLKIRSTKLEDSAMYFCASIADRVGVNEQFFGPGTRLTVL.

This clonotype has a handful of counts. The V call is TRBV5-6, the J call TRBJ1-2, with D possibly TRBD1 on 6 matching bases. The germline V gene encodes CDR1 SGHDT and CDR2 YYEEEE. The CDR3 loop spans 14 amino acids. V dropped 6 bases and J dropped 2 bases, with 14 bases sitting between them. The CDR3 spells CASIVAGTNYGYTF. In DNA, the CDR3 is TGTGCCAGCATCGTGGCCGGGACAAACTATGGCTACACCTTC.

The genes are TRBV7-9 and TRBJ2-7, with 12 positions matching TRBD2. This CDR3 is 14 amino acids long. CDR1 and CDR2 (germline): SEHNR, FQNEAQ (reference sequence). V shed 5 bases, J shed 6 bases, and the junction held 5 bases outside the gene matches. CDR3 residues: CASSLPTSGSEQYF. Written as DNA, the CDR3 is TGTGCCAGCAGCCTTCCGACTAGCGGGAGCGAGCAGTACTTC. Full variable domain (missing parts from reference TRBV7-9 and TRBJ2-7): DTGVSQNPRHKITKRGQNVTFRCDPISEHNRLYWYRQTLGQGPEFLTYFQNEAQLEKSRLLSDRFSAERPKGSFSTLEIQRTEQGDSAMYLCASSLPTSGSEQYFGPGTRLTVT.

The sample holds many counts of this clonotype. This chain connects TRBV6-1 to TRBJ1-5; the D is unclear. Trimming cost V 3 bases and J 7 bases, with 7 bases left between them. The CDR3 is made up of 12 amino acids. In germline, CDR1 is MNHNS, CDR2 SASEGT. Written as DNA, the CDR3 is TGTGCCAGCAGTGAGATCGACCAGCCCCAGCATTTT. This encodes CASSEIDQPQHF.

This clonotype was recorded many times. The gene calls are TRBV10-3 and TRBJ1-1; D remains unclear. Germline values: CDR1 ENHRY, CDR2 SYGVKD. CDR3 size: 13 residues. Trimming pared 7 bases from V and 0 bases from J, leaving 9 bases between. CDR3: CAIMAALNTEAFF. The CDR3, as DNA: TGTGCCATCATGGCAGCACTGAACACTGAAGCTTTCTTT.

The chain couples TRBV6-1 to TRBJ2-2; D assignment may be TRBD1 or TRBD2 (6 bases each). Germline CDR1 is MNHNS and CDR2 is SASEGT. This CDR3 is built from 15 residues. V shed 8 bases and J shed 8 bases, with 21 bases lying between them. The CDR3 nucleotides read TGTGCCAGCGAAGGGGGTGGGGGGATATCAGGGGAGCTGTTTTTT. This codes for CASEGGGGISGELFF.

This clonotype was detected a few times. The chain recombines TRBV6-1 with TRBJ2-7, with 7 bases that match TRBD1. CDR3 length equals 14 residues. Looked up from germline, CDR1 is MNHNS and CDR2 is SASEGT. V lost 6 bases to trimming and J lost 3 bases; unmatched junction nucleotides: 8. CDR3 amino acids: CASSRQGALYEQYF. CDR3 bases: TGTGCCAGCAGCCGACAGGGAGCCCTCTACGAGCAGTACTTC.

Only a few counts were recorded for this clonotype. The gene calls are TRBV20-1 and TRBJ2-1; D is perhaps TRBD2 (5 bases). Trimming shortened V by 6 bases and J by 8 bases, and 11 bases separated the two germline ends. The germline CDR1 and CDR2 sequences are DFQATT and SNEGSKA (reference sequence). The CDR3 runs to 11 residues. CDR3: CSAKSGYEQFF. The CDR3 bases are TGCAGTGCCAAGTCGGGGTATGAGCAGTTCTTC.

This clonotype came up many times. The CDR3 nucleotides read TGCAGCGTGCGGGACGGTGGGCGGGTAGAGCAGTACTTC. Protein: CSVRDGGRVEQYF. The chain carries TRBV29-1 and TRBJ2-7; D may be TRBD2 (6 bases). The CDR3 covers 13 residues. V was cut by 6 bases and J by 7 bases, with 19 bases left in between. Looked up from germline, CDR1 is SQVTM and CDR2 is ANQGSEA.

V is TRBV2 and J is TRBJ2-2, with 9 bases fitting TRBD2. Germline CDR1 is SNHLY and CDR2 is FYNNEI. The CDR3 is 15 amino acids. V shed 7 bases and J 6 bases; nucleotides not matched to a gene: 9. CDR3 sequence: CASKTAGGPAGELFF. In nucleotides, the CDR3 is TGTGCCAGCAAGACGGCGGGAGGGCCGGCCGGGGAGCTGTTTTTT.